This T cell receptor (beta chain) was captured in a study of cytomegalovirus exposure and HLA in healthy donors. Overall study results and limits: There was a cluster of highly shared sequence variants that was likely a sequencing artifact. As a later analysis revealed, the rate of TCR association differed by HLA locus, with DRB1 most and HLA-C fewest.

In the PCR, 60 Vbeta and 13 Jbeta primers were used. TCRdb keeps only in-frame clones here, not all; method: immunoSEQ multiplex PCR. The sample lists approximately 190,000 clones; 84% were seen once. In nominal health when sampled, donors likely had unrecorded immune exposures nonetheless. This clone came up once. The antigen is unknown. The sequence was obtained from a woman in her fifties or sixties in good health and CMV-seropositive. The sample was PBMCs.

CDR3 sequence reads: CASSAGGANIQYF. The CDR3 bases are TGTGCCAGCAGCGCCGGGGGGGCCAACATTCAGTACTTC. This chain joins TRBV7-2 and TRBJ2-4; 8 bases are shared with TRBD2. The length of the CDR3 is 13 residues. J gave up 7 bases and V 5 bases, and 4 bases lay outside the gene matches. Germline V CDR1 and CDR2: SGHTA, FQGNSA.